This passage covers 25 T cell receptor beta chains from one sample sequenced in a study of CD8+CD57+ T cells in acquired aplastic anemia. Selection for sequencing was limited to patients who had shown CD8+CD57+ cell expansion by flow cytometry. Genomic DNA, the template, was used for profiling of the TCR beta VDJ and CDR3. One entry per CDR3 protein results from TCRdb running MiXCR on the reads. The table lists 450,000 to 600,000 distinct CDR3 sequences, about a third of them singletons. Sequencing used sorted CD4+, CD8+, or CD8+CD57+ T cells (not recorded which) from PBMCs. The receptors originated from a human donor with aplastic anemia.

CDR3 in DNA: TGTGCCAGCAGCTTCACTAGAACAGATACGCAGTATTTT. Encoded protein: CASSFTRTDTQYF. The chain carries TRBV7-2 and TRBJ2-3, with D possibly matching TRBD2 (5 bases). Germline loops: CDR1 SGHTA, CDR2 FQGNSA. There are 13 residues in the CDR3. V shed 3 bases and J shed 3 bases, with 7 bases lying between them.

The chain has TRBV3-1 and TRBJ2-1; TRBD2 agrees at 9 bases. Trimming took 0 bases from V and 8 from J; bases not matched to a gene: 11. Germline V gives CDR1 LGHDT, CDR2 YNNKEL (reference sequence). The CDR3 has 17 amino acids. The DNA for the CDR3 is TGTGCCAGCAGCCAAGAACGGGGCGGGAGGGCCATATATGAGCAGTTCTTC. Its translation is CASSQERGGRAIYEQFF.

The J gene is TRBJ1-5, the V gene TRBV28; tentative D call: TRBD1 (6 bases). Trimming cost V 2 bases and J 5 bases, with 13 bases left between them. Looked up from germline, CDR1 is MDHEN and CDR2 is SYDVKM. The CDR3 consists of 15 residues. CDR3 sequence: CASSLTGFVDQPQHF. The CDR3 nucleotides are TGTGCCAGCAGTTTAACAGGGTTTGTGGATCAGCCCCAGCATTTT.

The CDR3 coding sequence is TGCGCCAGCAGCTTGGACGGATTCACAGATACGCAGTATTTT. Amino acids: CASSLDGFTDTQYF. The chain is built from TRBV5-1 and TRBJ2-3; D uncertain. With 0 bases removed from V and 2 bases from J, the gap between germline ends came to 7 bases. The germline V gene has CDR1 SGHRS and CDR2 YFSETQ. The CDR3 loop spans 14 amino acids.

This clonotype was recorded many times. The chain has TRBV25-1 and TRBJ2-7, with 8 bases lining up with TRBD2. Germline-derived CDR1 and CDR2 are MGHDK and SYGVNS. The V gene end was trimmed by 6 bases and the J gene end by 2 bases; junction bases not matched to a gene: 9. The CDR3 spans 15 residues. This CDR3 is CASRPDGRGTYEQYF. The DNA of the CDR3 is TGTGCCAGCAGACCGGACGGGAGGGGGACCTACGAGCAGTACTTC.

The rearrangement joins TRBV5-1 to TRBJ1-1; 8 bases fit TRBD1. The germline V gene has CDR1 SGHRS and CDR2 YFSETQ. The CDR3 has 16 residues. V gave up 3 bases and J gave up 4 bases; unmatched junction bases: 11. This chain's CDR3 is CASSSELQGALTEAFF. CDR3 nucleotide sequence: TGCGCCAGCAGCTCGGAACTGCAGGGGGCACTCACTGAAGCTTTCTTT.

This clonotype has just one count. The chain employs TRBV5-1 and TRBJ1-5, with a weak D call TRBD1 (6 bases). V lost 4 bases to trimming and J lost 9 bases, with 20 bases between them. CDR1 is SGHRS and CDR2 is YFSETQ in the germline V gene. CDR3 length equals 15 residues. The CDR3 protein is CASSRDSAPGAPQHF. The CDR3 coding sequence is TGCGCCAGCAGCAGGGACTCCGCCCCGGGGGCGCCCCAGCATTTT.

The chain employs TRBV4-3 and TRBJ2-7, with D possibly being TRBD2 (6 bases). The germline V gene encodes CDR1 LGHNA and CDR2 YSLEER. V was trimmed by 0 bases and J by 4 bases, leaving 13 bases between them. The length of the CDR3 is 15 residues. The CDR3 sequence: CASSQDQEGMYEQYF. The CDR3 coding sequence is TGCGCCAGCAGCCAAGATCAGGAGGGGATGTACGAGCAGTACTTC.

Concerning this clonotype: One junction end does not reproduce the germline sequence, and a read error may be involved. The rearrangement joins TRBV10-1 to TRBJ2-2, with 10 positions matching TRBD1. This CDR3 region has 13 residues. Looked up from germline, CDR1 is WNHNN and CDR2 is SYGVQD (reference sequence). CDR3 DNA: TGTGCCATCAGGGGACAGGGGTCCGGGGAGCTGTTTTTT. Translation gives CAIRGQGSGELFF.

This clonotype appeared a few times. The chain is built from TRBV25-1 and TRBJ1-1; perhaps TRBD1 as D (6 bases). V was cut by 1 base and J by 0 bases, with 9 bases left in between. Looked up from germline, CDR1 is MGHDK and CDR2 is SYGVNS. The CDR3 runs to 15 residues. CDR3 sequence: CASSELGDMNTEAFF. In DNA form, the CDR3 reads TGTGCCAGCAGTGAATTGGGGGACATGAACACTGAAGCTTTCTTT.

This clonotype has a handful of counts. One end of the junction fails to match germline, which may point to a read error. This rearrangement joins TRBV10-3 to TRBJ1-2; D is ambiguous. The CDR3 spans 13 residues. Germline-derived CDR1 and CDR2 are ENHRY and SYGVKD. CDR3 coding DNA: TGTGCCAGCAGTTTTCTGGGGTTTGACGGCTACACCTTC. This translates into CASSFLGFDGYTF.

This clonotype was counted only a few times. This chain connects TRBV20-1 to TRBJ1-1; no clear D gene. V was pared by 4 bases and J by 7 bases, with 10 bases between. Germline V gives CDR1 DFQATT, CDR2 SNEGSKA (reference sequence). The CDR3 consists of 11 residues. CDR3 in amino acids: CSAKDGYEAFF. CDR3 DNA: TGCAGTGCTAAGGACGGTTATGAAGCTTTCTTT.

This clonotype was seen repeatedly, ten times or more. The DNA of the CDR3 is TGCGCCAGCAGTGATCCCGCCAGCTATCTTAACACTGAAGCTTTCTTT. The encoded protein is CASSDPASYLNTEAFF. The chain has TRBV10-2 and TRBJ1-1; D uncertain. The V gene's germline CDR1 is WSHSY and CDR2 SAAADI. V was shortened by 3 bases and J by 2 bases, with 16 bases between the two germline ends. The CDR3 has 16 amino acids.

This rearrangement joins TRBV6-1 to TRBJ2-7; 7 bases align to TRBD2. The CDR3 runs 14 residues. Trimming cost V 7 bases and J 3 bases; bases outside gene matches: 9. Looked up from germline, CDR1 is MNHNS and CDR2 is SASEGT. In DNA, the CDR3 is TGTGCCAGCACAGGACTAGTTGTAGGCTACGAGCAGTACTTC. Protein sequence: CASTGLVVGYEQYF.

This clonotype has just a few counts. The V gene is TRBV7-9, the J gene TRBJ2-1, with 12 bases that match TRBD2. The CDR3 has 15 residues. Germline CDR1 SEHNR, CDR2 FQNEAQ (reference sequence). V shed 0 bases and J 9 bases; nucleotides not matched to a gene: 3. CDR3 loop: CASSLATSGRTEQFF. The CDR3 DNA is TGTGCCAGCAGCTTAGCTACTAGCGGGAGGACTGAGCAGTTCTTC. The whole variable domain, remainder taken from reference TRBV7-9 and TRBJ2-1, is DTGVSQNPRHKITKRGQNVTFRCDPISEHNRLYWYRQTLGQGPEFLTYFQNEAQLEKSRLLSDRFSAERPKGSFSTLEIQRTEQGDSAMYLCASSLATSGRTEQFFGPGTRLTVL.

This clonotype has a count of ten or more. The rearrangement joins TRBV20-1 to TRBJ2-7, with D possibly being TRBD1 or TRBD2 (5 bases each). V lost 6 bases to trimming and J lost 3 bases, with 15 bases between them. The V gene's germline CDR1 is DFQATT and CDR2 SNEGSKA (reference sequence). The CDR3 is 13 residues long. The CDR3 DNA reads TGCAGTGCGGTGGGAGCAGGGTACTACGAGCAGTACTTC. It translates to CSAVGAGYYEQYF.

The gene calls are TRBV6-4 and TRBJ2-1; the D is unclear. The germline gives CDR1 MRHNA, CDR2 SNTAGT. Trimming shortened V by 3 bases and J by 7 bases, and 13 bases separated the two germline ends. This CDR3 comprises 14 residues. The CDR3 reads CASSEAERTNEQFF. The CDR3 nucleotides read TGTGCCAGCAGTGAGGCAGAAAGGACGAATGAGCAGTTCTTC.

This clonotype turned up a few times. The V and J genes are TRBV9 and TRBJ2-5; D might be TRBD2 (6 bases). This CDR3 region has 17 residues. V lost 3 bases, J lost 4 bases, and 22 bases lay in between. Per germline, CDR1 SGDLS and CDR2 YYNGEE. CDR3 in DNA: TGTGCCAGCAGCGCGAAAGCGTGGCAGCGGGCTGGAGAGACCCAGTACTTC. Its protein product is CASSAKAWQRAGETQYF.

The rearrangement joins TRBV6-2 or TRBV6-3 to TRBJ2-3; tentatively, D is TRBD2 (6 bases). Trimming shortened V by 5 bases and J by 8 bases, and 14 bases separated the two germline ends. CDR1 and CDR2 (germline): MNHEY, SVGEGT. There are 13 residues in the CDR3. In DNA form, the CDR3 reads TGTGCCAGCAGTCATGGGACTCCCCCTACGCAGTATTTT. Translating it yields CASSHGTPPTQYF.

The chain employs TRBV5-1 and TRBJ1-1; D remains unclear. The germline CDR1 and CDR2 sequences are SGHRS and YFSETQ. V was cut by 0 bases and J by 6 bases, with 12 bases left in between. The CDR3 runs to 14 residues. The CDR3 protein is CASSLGNPTAEAFF. The CDR3 DNA sequence: TGCGCCAGCAGCTTGGGAAATCCGACCGCTGAAGCTTTCTTT.

The chain uses TRBV5-1 and TRBJ2-2; TRBD2 might be the D (6 bases). The CDR3 extends over 16 amino acids. CDR1 and CDR2 from the germline V gene are SGHRS and YFSETQ. The ends were cut back, 7 bases at V and 3 bases at J, with 19 bases in the middle. In DNA, the CDR3 is TGCGCCAGCCACACGGTAGTGGGAGGCGACACCGGGGAGCTGTTTTTT. Protein: CASHTVVGGDTGELFF.

This clonotype was recorded many times. The rearrangement uses TRBV7-9 and TRBJ1-1; TRBD1 might be the D (5 bases). The germline gives CDR1 SEHNR, CDR2 FQNEAQ (reference sequence). The CDR3 extends over 14 amino acids. The germline V and J ends were trimmed by 0 bases and 5 bases, with 10 bases remaining between them. The CDR3 bases are TGTGCCAGCAGCTTAGCCCCCGGGGGAACTGAAGCTTTCTTT. It is translated as CASSLAPGGTEAFF.

A few counts support this clonotype. The chain recombines TRBV7-9 with TRBJ1-1; 7 bases are shared with TRBD1. Losses at the gene ends were 4 bases for V and 2 bases for J; bases not matched to a gene: 4. Germline CDR1 and CDR2: SEHNR and FQNEAQ (reference sequence). This CDR3 is 14 amino acids long. CDR3 sequence reads: CASSWTGANTEAFF. CDR3 DNA sequence: TGTGCCAGCAGCTGGACAGGAGCTAACACTGAAGCTTTCTTT.

This rearrangement joins TRBV7-2 to TRBJ2-3; a weak D match, TRBD1 (5 bases). Germline lookup yields CDR1 SGHTA and CDR2 FQGNSA. CDR3 size: 15 residues. The V end lost 0 bases, the J end lost 2 bases, and 9 bases lay between the germline ends. CDR3 coding DNA: TGTGCCAGCAGCTTAGCGGGTGGACACACAGATACGCAGTATTTT. As protein: CASSLAGGHTDTQYF.

This clonotype was picked up many times. J is TRBJ1-3 and V is TRBV20-1, with D possibly TRBD1 on 6 matching bases. V gave up 5 bases and J gave up 3 bases, with 11 bases separating them. The CDR3 length is 13 residues. Germline V gives CDR1 DFQATT, CDR2 SNEGSKA (reference sequence). The chain's CDR3 is CSAQGLGGNTIYF. CDR3 nucleotide sequence: TGCAGTGCTCAGGGGTTAGGTGGAAACACCATATATTTT.